Shown below are 8 T cell receptor beta chains from a single sample sequenced in a study of cytomegalovirus exposure and HLA in healthy donors. The PCR was carried out with 60 Vbeta primers and 13 Jbeta primers. Profiled with immunoSEQ multiplex PCR; TCRdb holds only in-frame clones, not every one. The sample lists about 150,000 clones; roughly 79% were seen once. Sequenced: PBMCs. These TCRs come from a man younger than 35 in good health and CMV-seronegative.

The chain is built from TRBV19 and TRBJ1-5, with D possibly matching TRBD1 (6 bases). The V gene lost 6 bases and the J gene lost 3 bases, with 15 bases spanning the gap. The CDR3 runs to 15 residues. Per the germline V gene, CDR1 is LNHDA and CDR2 is SQIVND (reference sequence). CDR3 loop: CASRPTGSLNQPQHF. CDR3 DNA sequence: TGTGCCAGTAGGCCCACAGGGTCCCTCAATCAGCCCCAGCATTTT.

V gene TRBV4-2 combines with J gene TRBJ2-3; D is possibly TRBD2 (7 bases). The V end lost 1 base, the J end lost 4 bases, and 15 bases lay between the germline ends. This CDR3 has 16 amino acids. Looked up from germline, CDR1 is LGHNA and CDR2 is YNFKEQ. In nucleotides, the CDR3 is TGTGCCAGCAGCCAAGTCGGGGGGCCCAGGGCAGATACGCAGTATTTT. Its protein is CASSQVGGPRADTQYF.

This chain links TRBV6-5 with TRBJ2-2, with D possibly TRBD2 on 5 matching bases. The CDR3 length is 13 residues. CDR1 is MNHEY, CDR2 SVGAGI, per germline. V lost 6 bases to trimming and J lost 7 bases, with 12 bases between them. Here the CDR3 reads CASSPYEGGELFF. In DNA form, the CDR3 reads TGTGCCAGCAGCCCCTACGAGGGCGGGGAGCTGTTTTTT.

The V and J genes are TRBV4-2 and TRBJ2-3, with D perhaps TRBD1 (5 bases). Trimming removed 4 bases at V and 6 bases at J, with 17 bases between. Germline values: CDR1 LGHNA, CDR2 YNFKEQ. The CDR3 consists of 15 residues. The chain's CDR3 is CASSPGRQGVDTQYF. The CDR3 coding sequence is TGTGCCAGCAGCCCTGGTAGACAAGGGGTGGATACGCAGTATTTT.

The chain recombines TRBV15 with TRBJ1-5; D gene ambiguous. Trimming took 7 bases from V and 2 from J, leaving 9 bases between them. Germline CDR1 and CDR2: LNHNV and YYDKDF (reference sequence). This CDR3 region has 13 residues. This chain's CDR3 is CATTEVGNQPQHF. CDR3 in DNA: TGTGCCACCACCGAGGTCGGCAATCAGCCCCAGCATTTT.

V is TRBV12-2 and J is TRBJ1-4; the tabulated D call, TRBD1, remains unverified against the DNA. TRBV12-2 is classified as a pseudogene. This CDR3 has 15 residues. The CDR3 nucleotides are TGTGCAAGTCGCAACATACAGGGGGCGGGTGAAAAACTGTTTTTT. Translating gives CASRNIQGAGEKLFF.

The chain combines TRBV5-1 with TRBJ2-1; 16 positions agree with TRBD2. Germline CDR1 SGHRS, CDR2 YFSETQ. After removal of 0 bases from V and 0 bases from J, the junction contained 3 bases not matched to a gene. The CDR3 is 19 residues long. The CDR3 sequence is CASSLGGLAGGFSYNEQFF. The CDR3 bases are TGCGCCAGCAGCTTGGGGGGACTAGCGGGGGGGTTCTCCTACAATGAGCAGTTCTTC.

Notes on this clone: Other nucleotide sequences in the sample specify the same CDR3. The V gene is TRBV5-1, the J gene TRBJ1-1; the D is unclear. The CDR3 is made up of 15 amino acids. The germline CDR1 and CDR2 sequences are SGHRS and YFSETQ. Trimming removed 1 base at V and 4 bases at J, with 14 bases between. CDR3 sequence (DNA): TGCGCCAGCAGCTTGACGAGGACTCGTGGCACTGAAGCTTTCTTT. The encoded protein is CASSLTRTRGTEAFF.